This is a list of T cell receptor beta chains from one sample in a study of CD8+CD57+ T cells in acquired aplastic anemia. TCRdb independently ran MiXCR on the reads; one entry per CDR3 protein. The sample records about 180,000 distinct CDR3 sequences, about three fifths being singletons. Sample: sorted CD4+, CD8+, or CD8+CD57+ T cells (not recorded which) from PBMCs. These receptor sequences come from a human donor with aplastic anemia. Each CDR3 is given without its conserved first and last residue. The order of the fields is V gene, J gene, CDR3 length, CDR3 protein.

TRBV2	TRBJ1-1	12	ASSALQANTEAF
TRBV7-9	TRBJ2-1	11	ASSPRLIIEQF
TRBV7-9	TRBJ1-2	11	ASSRQVVYGYT
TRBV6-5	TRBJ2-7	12	ASSSTGIAYEQY
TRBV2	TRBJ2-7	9	ASSIRAGQY
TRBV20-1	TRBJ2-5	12	SARYGGRGETQY
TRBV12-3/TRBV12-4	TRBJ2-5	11	ASSLVQQETQY
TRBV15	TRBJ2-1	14	ATSRELAGGLNEQF
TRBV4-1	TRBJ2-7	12	ASSQDRHGDEQY
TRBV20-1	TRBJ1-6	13	SARDLGRDNSPLH
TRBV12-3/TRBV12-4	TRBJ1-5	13	ASMGPGGLNQPQH
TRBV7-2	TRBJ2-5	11	ASSQGLGETQY
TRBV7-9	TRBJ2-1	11	ASGHPGGNEQF
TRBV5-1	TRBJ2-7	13	ASRHGAGSAYEQY
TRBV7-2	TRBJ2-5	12	ASSLGARQETQY
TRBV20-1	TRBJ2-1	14	SARALAGGPYNEQF
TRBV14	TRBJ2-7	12	ASSLLGGASEQY
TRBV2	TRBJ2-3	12	ASRLAGGADTQY
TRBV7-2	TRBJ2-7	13	ASSLGAGAAYEQY
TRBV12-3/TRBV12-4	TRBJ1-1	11	ASNSGRNTEAF
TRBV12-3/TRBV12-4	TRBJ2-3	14	ASSFSLAGGQDTQY
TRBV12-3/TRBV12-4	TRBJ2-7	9	ASSLACEQY
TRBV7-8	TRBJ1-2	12	ASSLISGPDGYT
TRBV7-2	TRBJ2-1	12	ASQRERGYNEQF
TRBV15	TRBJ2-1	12	ATSTPGLEVEQF
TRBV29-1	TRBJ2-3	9	SVEELGTQY
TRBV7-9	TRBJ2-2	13	ASSGSGSNTGELF
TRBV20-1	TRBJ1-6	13	SADPGQGYNSPLH
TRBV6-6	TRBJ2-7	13	ASGTLREFAYEQY
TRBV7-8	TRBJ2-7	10	ASSQDRNEQY
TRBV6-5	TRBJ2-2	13	ASRHRDMNTGELF
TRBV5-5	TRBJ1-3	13	ASSFGTGGGNTIY
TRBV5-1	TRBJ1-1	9	ASSSIREAF
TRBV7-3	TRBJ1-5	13	ASSLLGKSNQPQH
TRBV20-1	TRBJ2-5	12	SADEGGGRETQY
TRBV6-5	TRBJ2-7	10	ASSSRDDEQY
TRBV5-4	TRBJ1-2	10	ASSLDAHGYT
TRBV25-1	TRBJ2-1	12	ASSDSTSGPEQF
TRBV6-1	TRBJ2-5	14	ASSDRWSGGGETQY
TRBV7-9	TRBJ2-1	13	ASSFFGDAYNEQF
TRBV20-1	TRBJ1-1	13	SVSGMGALNTEAF